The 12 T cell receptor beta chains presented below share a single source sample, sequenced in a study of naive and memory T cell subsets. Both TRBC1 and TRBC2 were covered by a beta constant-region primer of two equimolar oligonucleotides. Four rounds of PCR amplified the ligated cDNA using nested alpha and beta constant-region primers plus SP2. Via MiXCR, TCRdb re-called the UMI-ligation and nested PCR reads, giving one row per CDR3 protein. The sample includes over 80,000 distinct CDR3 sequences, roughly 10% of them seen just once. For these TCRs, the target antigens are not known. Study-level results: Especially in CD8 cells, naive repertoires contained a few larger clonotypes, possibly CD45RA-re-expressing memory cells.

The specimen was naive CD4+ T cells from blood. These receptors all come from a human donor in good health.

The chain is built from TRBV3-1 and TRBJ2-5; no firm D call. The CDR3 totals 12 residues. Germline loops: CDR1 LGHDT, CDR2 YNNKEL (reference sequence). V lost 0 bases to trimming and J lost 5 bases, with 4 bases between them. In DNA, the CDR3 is TGTGCCAGCAGCCAAGATGTTGAGACCCAGTACTTC. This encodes CASSQDVETQYF.

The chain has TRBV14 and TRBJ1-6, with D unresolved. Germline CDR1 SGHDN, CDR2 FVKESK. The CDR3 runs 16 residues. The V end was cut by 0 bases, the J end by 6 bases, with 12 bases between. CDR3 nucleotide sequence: TGTGCCAGCAGCCAAGATATTGGACGGATTAATTCACCCCTCCACTTT. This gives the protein CASSQDIGRINSPLHF. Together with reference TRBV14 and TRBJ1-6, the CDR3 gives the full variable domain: EAGVTQFPSHSVIEKGQTVTLRCDPISGHDNLYWYRRVMGKEIKFLLHFVKESKQDESGMPNNRFLAERTGGTYSTLKVQPAELEDSGVYFCASSQDIGRINSPLHFGNGTRLTVT.

DNA of the CDR3: TGCAGCGTTAGACCGGACTCCTACGAGCAGTACTTC. This encodes CSVRPDSYEQYF. The V and J genes are TRBV29-1 and TRBJ2-7; no clear D. The CDR3 is 12 amino acids. In germline, CDR1 is SQVTM, CDR2 ANQGSEA. Trimming stripped 5 bases from V and 0 bases from J, with 8 bases between.

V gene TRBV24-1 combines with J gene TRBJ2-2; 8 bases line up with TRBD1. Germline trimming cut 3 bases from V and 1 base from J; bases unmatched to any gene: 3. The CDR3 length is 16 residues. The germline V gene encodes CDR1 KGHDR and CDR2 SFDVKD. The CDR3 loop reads CATSDVGTGNTGELFF. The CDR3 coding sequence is TGTGCCACCAGTGATGTTGGGACAGGGAACACCGGGGAGCTGTTTTTT.

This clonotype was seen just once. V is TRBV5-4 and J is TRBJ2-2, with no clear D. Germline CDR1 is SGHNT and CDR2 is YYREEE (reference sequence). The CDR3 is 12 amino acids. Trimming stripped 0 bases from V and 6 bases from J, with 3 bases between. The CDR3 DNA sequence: TGTGCCAGCAGCTTGGACGCCGGGGAGCTGTTTTTT. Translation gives CASSLDAGELFF.

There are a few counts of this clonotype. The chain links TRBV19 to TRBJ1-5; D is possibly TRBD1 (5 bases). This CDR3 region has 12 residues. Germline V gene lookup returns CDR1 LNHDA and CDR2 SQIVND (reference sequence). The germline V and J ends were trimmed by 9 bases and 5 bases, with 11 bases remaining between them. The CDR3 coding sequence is TGTGCCAGCCGGGACGGGGATCAGCCCCAGCATTTT. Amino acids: CASRDGDQPQHF.

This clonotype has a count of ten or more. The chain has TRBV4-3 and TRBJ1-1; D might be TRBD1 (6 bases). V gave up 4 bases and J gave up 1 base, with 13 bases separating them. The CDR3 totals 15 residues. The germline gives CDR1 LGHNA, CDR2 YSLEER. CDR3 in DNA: TGCGCCAGCAGCCGAAACAGGGCAAGGAACACTGAAGCTTTCTTT. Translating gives CASSRNRARNTEAFF.

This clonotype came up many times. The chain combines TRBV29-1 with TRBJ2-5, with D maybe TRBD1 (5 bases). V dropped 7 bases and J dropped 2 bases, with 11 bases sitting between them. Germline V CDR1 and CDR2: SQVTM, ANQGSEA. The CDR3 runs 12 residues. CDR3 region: CSAAGSQETQYF. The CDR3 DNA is TGCAGCGCCGCAGGGTCTCAAGAGACCCAGTACTTC. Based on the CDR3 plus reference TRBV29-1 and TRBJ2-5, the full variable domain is SAVISQKPSRDICQRGTSLTIQCQVDSQVTMMFWYRQQPGQSLTLIATANQGSEATYESGFVIDKFPISRPNLTFSTLTVSNMSPEDSSIYLCSAAGSQETQYFGPGTRLLVL.

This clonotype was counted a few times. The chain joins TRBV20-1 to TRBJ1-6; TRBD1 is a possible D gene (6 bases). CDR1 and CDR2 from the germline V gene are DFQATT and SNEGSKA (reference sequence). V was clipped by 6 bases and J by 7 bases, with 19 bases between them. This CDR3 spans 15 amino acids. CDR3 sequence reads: CSALGRGAKNSPLHF. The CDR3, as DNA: TGCAGTGCGCTCGGACGGGGGGCGAAGAATTCACCCCTCCACTTT.

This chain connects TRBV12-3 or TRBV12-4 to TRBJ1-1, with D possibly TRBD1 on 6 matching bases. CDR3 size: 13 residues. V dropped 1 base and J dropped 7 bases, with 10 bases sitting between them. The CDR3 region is CASSLDRDIEAFF. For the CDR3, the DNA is TGTGCCAGCAGTTTAGATCGGGACATTGAAGCTTTCTTT.

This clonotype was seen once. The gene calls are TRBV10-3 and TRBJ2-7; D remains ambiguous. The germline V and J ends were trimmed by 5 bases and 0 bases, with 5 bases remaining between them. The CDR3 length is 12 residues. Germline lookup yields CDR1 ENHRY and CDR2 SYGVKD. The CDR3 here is CAISYSSYEQYF. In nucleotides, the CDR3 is TGTGCCATCAGTTATAGCTCCTACGAGCAGTACTTC.

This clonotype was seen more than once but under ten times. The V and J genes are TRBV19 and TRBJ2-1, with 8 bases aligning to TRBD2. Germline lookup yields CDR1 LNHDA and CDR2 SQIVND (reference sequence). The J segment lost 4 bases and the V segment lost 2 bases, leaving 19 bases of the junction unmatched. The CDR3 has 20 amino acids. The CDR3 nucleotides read TGTGCCAGTAGTATACACATACTCAGAACCGGGACTAGTGAGTACAATGAGCAGTTCTTC. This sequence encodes CASSIHILRTGTSEYNEQFF. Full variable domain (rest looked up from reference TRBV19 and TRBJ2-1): DGGITQSPKYLFRKEGQNVTLSCEQNLNHDAMYWYRQDPGQGLRLIYYSQIVNDFQKGDIAEGYSVSREKKESFPLTVTSAQKNPTAFYLCASSIHILRTGTSEYNEQFFGPGTRLTVL.